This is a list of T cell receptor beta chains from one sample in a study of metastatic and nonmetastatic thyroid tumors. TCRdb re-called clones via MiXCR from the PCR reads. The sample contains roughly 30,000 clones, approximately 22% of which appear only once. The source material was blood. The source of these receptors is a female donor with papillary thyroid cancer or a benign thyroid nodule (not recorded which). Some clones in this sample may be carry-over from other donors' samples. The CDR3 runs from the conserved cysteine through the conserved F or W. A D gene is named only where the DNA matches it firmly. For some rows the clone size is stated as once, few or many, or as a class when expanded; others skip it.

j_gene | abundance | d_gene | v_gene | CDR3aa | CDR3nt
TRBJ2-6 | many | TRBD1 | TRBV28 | CASSLGQLSGANVLTF | TGTGCCAGCAGTTTGGGACAGCTCTCTGGGGCCAACGTCCTGACTTTC
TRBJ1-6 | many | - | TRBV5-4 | CASSRSLDGTNSPLHF | TGTGCCAGCTCCCGTTCCTTGGACGGAACTAATTCACCCCTCCACTTT
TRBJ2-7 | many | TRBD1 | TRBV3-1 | CASSTGTGRYEQYF | TGTGCCAGCAGTACCGGGACAGGGAGGTACGAGCAGTACTTC
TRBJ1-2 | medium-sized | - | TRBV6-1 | CASSDRRGNGYTF | TGTGCCAGCAGTGATCGTAGGGGAAACGGCTACACCTTC
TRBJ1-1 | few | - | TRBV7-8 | CASSLEGRANTEAFF | TGTGCCAGCAGCTTAGAGGGCAGGGCGAACACTGAAGCTTTCTTT
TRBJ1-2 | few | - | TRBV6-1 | CASPEGDSNYGYTF | TGTGCCAGCCCTGAGGGGGACTCAAACTATGGCTACACCTTC
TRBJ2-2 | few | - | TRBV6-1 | CASSKLGNTGELFF | TGTGCCAGCAGTAAACTAGGCAACACCGGGGAGCTGTTTTTT
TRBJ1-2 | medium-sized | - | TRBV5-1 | CASSLEGYNYGYTF | TGCGCCAGCAGCTTGGAGGGTTATAACTATGGCTACACCTTC
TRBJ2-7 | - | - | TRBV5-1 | CASSADVWQYEQYF | TGCGCCAGCAGCGCTGACGTCTGGCAGTACGAGCAGTACTTC
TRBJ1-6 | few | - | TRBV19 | CASSTKGSYNSPLHF | TGTGCCAGTAGTACAAAGGGCTCCTATAATTCACCCCTCCACTTT
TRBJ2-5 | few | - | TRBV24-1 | CVTSAGGGETQYF | TGTGTCACCAGTGCGGGTGGGGGGGAGACCCAGTACTTC
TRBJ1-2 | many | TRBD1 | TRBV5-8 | CASSRSLQGNYGYTF | TGTGCCAGCAGCCGTAGCCTACAGGGGAACTATGGCTACACCTTC
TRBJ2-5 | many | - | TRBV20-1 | CSARDVGDETQYF | TGCAGTGCTAGAGATGTCGGTGACGAGACCCAGTACTTC
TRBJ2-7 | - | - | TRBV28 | CASSYGDYEQYF | TGTGCCAGCAGTTATGGCGACTACGAGCAGTACTTC
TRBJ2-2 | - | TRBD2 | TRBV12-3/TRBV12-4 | CASSLWLAGGDGELFF | TGCGCCAGCAGTTTGTGGCTAGCGGGAGGGGACGGGGAGCTGTTTTTT
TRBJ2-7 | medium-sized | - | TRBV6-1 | CASRTPVSYEQYF | TGTGCCAGCAGAACACCAGTCTCCTACGAGCAGTACTTC
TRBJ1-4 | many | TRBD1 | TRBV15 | CATSGRQGVSEKLFF | TGTGCCACCAGCGGCCGACAGGGAGTTTCTGAAAAACTGTTTTTT
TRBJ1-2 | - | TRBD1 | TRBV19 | CASRTTGSYGYTF | TGTGCCAGTAGAACGACAGGGTCCTATGGCTACACCTTC
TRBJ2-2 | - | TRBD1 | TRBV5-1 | CANEQGARGELFF | TGCGCCAACGAACAGGGGGCGCGGGGGGAGCTGTTTTTT
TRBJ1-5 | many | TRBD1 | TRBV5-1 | CASSEGQNQPQHF | TGCGCCAGCAGCGAGGGACAGAATCAGCCCCAGCATTTT
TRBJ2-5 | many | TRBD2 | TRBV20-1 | CSARRLAGGETQYF | TGCAGTGCTAGGCGGCTAGCGGGGGGAGAGACCCAGTACTTC
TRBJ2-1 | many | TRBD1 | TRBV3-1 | CASSPGTVSYNEQFF | TGTGCCAGCAGCCCCGGGACAGTCTCCTACAATGAGCAGTTCTTC
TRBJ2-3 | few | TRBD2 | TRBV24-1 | CATSDTLAGGSDTQYF | TGTGCCACGAGTGATACCCTAGCGGGAGGGTCAGATACGCAGTATTTT
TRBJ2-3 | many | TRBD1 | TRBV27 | CASSFGDRSTQYF | TGTGCCAGCAGTTTTGGGGACAGGAGTACGCAGTATTTT
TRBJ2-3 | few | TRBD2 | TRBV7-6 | CASSGYGGSGTDTQYF | TGTGCCAGCAGCGGATACGGGGGGAGCGGGACAGATACGCAGTATTTT
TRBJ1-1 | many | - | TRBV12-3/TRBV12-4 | CASSLGQNTEAFF | TGTGCCAGCAGTTTAGGACAGAACACTGAAGCTTTCTTT
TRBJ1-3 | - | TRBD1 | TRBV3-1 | CASSQAGGAGGNTIYF | TGTGCCAGCAGCCAAGCAGGGGGAGCTGGTGGAAACACCATATATTTT
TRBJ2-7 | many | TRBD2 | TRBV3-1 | CASSQTVLAGGQEQYF | TGTGCCAGCAGCCAGACGGTTCTAGCGGGAGGTCAGGAGCAGTACTTC
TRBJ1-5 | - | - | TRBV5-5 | CASSLAAGSGQPQHF | TGTGCCAGCAGCTTGGCCGCAGGGTCCGGTCAGCCCCAGCATTTT
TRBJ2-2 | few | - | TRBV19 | CASSRITGELFF | TGTGCCAGTAGTAGAATTACCGGGGAGCTGTTTTTT
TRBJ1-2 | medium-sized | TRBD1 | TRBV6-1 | CASRSDRGLYGYTF | TGTGCCAGCAGATCTGACAGGGGGCTATATGGCTACACCTTC
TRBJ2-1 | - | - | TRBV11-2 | CASSLLVRSDNEQFF | TGTGCCAGCAGCTTACTCGTTCGGTCGGACAATGAGCAGTTCTTC
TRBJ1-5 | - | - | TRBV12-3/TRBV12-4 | CASSLYVNQPQHF | TGTGCCAGCAGTTTATATGTCAATCAGCCCCAGCATTTT
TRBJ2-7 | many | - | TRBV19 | CASSVGQPGSEQYF | TGTGCCAGTAGCGTTGGACAACCAGGAAGCGAGCAGTACTTC
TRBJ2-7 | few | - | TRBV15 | CATSTPDDYEQYF | TGTGCCACCAGCACCCCGGACGACTACGAGCAGTACTTC
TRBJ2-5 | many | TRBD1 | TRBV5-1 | CASQLGTGSGLQETQYF | TGCGCCAGCCAGCTGGGGACAGGGTCGGGGCTCCAAGAGACCCAGTACTTC
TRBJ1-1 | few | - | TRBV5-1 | CANSLMRGAEAFF | TGCGCCAACAGCTTGATGCGGGGTGCTGAAGCTTTCTTT
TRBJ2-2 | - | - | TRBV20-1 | CSAKGSGWGGTGELFF | TGCAGTGCTAAGGGGAGCGGGTGGGGTGGCACCGGGGAGCTGTTTTTT
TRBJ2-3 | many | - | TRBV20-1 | CSAPRQDSTDTQYF | TGCAGTGCCCCCCGGCAGGATAGCACAGATACGCAGTATTTT
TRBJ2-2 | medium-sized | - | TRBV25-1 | CASSASRGANTGELFF | TGTGCCAGCAGTGCCTCTCGGGGTGCGAACACCGGGGAGCTGTTTTTT
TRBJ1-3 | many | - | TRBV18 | CASSPNSSGNTIYF | TGTGCCAGCTCACCAAACAGCTCTGGAAACACCATATATTTT